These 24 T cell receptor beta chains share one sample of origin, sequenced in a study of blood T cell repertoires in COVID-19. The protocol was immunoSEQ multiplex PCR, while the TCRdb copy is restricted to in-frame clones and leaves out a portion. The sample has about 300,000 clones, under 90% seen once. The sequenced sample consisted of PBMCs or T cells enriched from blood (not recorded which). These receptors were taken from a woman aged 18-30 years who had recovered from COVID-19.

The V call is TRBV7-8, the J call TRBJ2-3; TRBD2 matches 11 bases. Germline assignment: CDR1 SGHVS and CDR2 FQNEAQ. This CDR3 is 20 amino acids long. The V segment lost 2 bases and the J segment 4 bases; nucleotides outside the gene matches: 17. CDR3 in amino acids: CASSLWRWLAGGSSSDTQYF. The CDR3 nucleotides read TGTGCCAGCAGCTTATGGAGATGGCTAGCGGGGGGAAGTTCTTCAGATACGCAGTATTTT.

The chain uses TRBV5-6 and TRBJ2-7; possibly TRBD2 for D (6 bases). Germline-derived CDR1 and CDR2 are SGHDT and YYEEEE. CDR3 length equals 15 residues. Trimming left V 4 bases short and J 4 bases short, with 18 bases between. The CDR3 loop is CASSPKDWAGYEQYF. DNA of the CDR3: TGTGCCAGCAGCCCTAAGGACTGGGCGGGGTACGAGCAGTACTTC. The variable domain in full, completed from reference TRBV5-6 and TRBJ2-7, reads DAGVTQSPTHLIKTRGQQVTLRCSPKSGHDTVSWYQQALGQGPQFIFQYYEEEERQRGNFPDRFSGHQFPNYSSELNVNALLLGDSALYLCASSPKDWAGYEQYFGPGTRLTVT.

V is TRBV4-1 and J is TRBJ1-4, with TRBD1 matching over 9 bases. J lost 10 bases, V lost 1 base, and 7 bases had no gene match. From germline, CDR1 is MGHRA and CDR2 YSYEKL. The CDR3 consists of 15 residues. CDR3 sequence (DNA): TGCGCCAGCAGCCAAGGGGGACAGGGAATCGGAAAACTGTTTTTT. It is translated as CASSQGGQGIGKLFF.

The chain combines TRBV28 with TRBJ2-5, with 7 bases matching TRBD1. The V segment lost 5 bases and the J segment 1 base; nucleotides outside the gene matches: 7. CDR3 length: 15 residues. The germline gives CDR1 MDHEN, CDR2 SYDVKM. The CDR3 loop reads CASSIPTGPQETQYF. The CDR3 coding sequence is TGTGCCAGCAGTATCCCGACAGGGCCCCAAGAGACCCAGTACTTC.

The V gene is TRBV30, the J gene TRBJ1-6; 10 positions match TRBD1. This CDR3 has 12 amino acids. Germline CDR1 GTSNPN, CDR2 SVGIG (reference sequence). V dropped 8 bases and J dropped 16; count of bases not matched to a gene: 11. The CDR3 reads CAHLRPGQGLHF. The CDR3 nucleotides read TGTGCCCACTTAAGGCCGGGACAGGGGCTCCACTTT.

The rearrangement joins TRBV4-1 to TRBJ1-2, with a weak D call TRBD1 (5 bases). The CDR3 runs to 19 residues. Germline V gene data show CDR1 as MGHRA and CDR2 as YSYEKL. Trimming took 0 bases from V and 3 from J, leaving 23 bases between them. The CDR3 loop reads CASSQDPPLVQGRDYGYTF. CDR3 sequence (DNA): TGCGCCAGCAGCCAAGACCCCCCACTTGTGCAGGGCAGGGACTATGGCTACACCTTC.

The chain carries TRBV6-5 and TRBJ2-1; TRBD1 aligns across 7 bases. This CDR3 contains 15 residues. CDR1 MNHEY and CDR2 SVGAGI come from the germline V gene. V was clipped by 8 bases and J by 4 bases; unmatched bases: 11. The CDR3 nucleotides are TGTGCCAGCGGTAACACAGGGGCTGCATACAATGAGCAGTTCTTC. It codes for CASGNTGAAYNEQFF.

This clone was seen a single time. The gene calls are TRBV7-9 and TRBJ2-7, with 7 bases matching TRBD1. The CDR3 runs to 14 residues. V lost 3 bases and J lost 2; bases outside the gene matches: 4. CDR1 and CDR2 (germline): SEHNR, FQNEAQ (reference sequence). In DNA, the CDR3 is TGTGCCAGCAGCTTCGACAGGGAAACCTACGAGCAGTACTTC. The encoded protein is CASSFDRETYEQYF.

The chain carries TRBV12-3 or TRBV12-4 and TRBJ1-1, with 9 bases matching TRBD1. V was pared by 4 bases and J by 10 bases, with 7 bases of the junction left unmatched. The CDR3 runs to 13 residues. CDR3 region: CASSSRDRVTAFF. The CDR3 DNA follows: TGTGCCAGCAGTTCCCGGGACAGGGTGACAGCTTTCTTT.

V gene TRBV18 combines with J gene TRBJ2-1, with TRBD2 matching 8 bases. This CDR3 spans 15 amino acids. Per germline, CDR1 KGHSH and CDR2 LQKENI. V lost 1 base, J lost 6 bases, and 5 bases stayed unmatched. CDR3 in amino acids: CASSPLLADPNEQFF. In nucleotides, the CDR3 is TGTGCCAGCTCACCACTACTAGCGGACCCCAATGAGCAGTTCTTC. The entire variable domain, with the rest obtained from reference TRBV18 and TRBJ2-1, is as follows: NAGVMQNPRHLVRRRGQEARLRCSPMKGHSHVYWYRQLPEEGLKFMVYLQKENIIDESGMPKERFSAEFPKEGPSILRIQQVVRGDSAAYFCASSPLLADPNEQFFGPGTRLTVL.

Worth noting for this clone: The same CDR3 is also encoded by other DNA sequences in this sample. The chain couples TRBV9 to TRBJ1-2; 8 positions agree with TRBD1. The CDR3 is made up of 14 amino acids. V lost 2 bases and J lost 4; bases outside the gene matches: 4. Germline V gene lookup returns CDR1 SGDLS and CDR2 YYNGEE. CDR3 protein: CASSVGQGGYGYTF. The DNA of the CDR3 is TGTGCCAGCAGCGTTGGACAGGGAGGCTATGGCTACACCTTC.

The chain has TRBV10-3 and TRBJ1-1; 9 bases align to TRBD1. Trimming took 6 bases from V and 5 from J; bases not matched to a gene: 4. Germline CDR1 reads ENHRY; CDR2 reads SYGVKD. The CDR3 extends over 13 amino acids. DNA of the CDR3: TGTGCCATCAGAGGGACAGGGATAACTGAAGCTTTCTTT. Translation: CAIRGTGITEAFF.

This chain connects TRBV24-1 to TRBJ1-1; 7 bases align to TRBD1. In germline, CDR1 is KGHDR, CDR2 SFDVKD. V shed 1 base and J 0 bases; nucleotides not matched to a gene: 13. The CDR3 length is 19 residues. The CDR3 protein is CATSDFGPRQGTMNTEAFF. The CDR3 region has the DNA TGTGCCACCAGTGATTTTGGTCCTCGACAGGGAACCATGAACACTGAAGCTTTCTTT.

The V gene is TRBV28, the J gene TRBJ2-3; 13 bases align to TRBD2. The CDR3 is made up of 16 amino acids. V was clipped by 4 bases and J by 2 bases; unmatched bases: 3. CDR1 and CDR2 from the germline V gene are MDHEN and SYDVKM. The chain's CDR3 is CASSSGLAGDTDTQYF. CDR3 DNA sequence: TGTGCCAGCAGTTCCGGACTAGCGGGAGACACAGATACGCAGTATTTT.

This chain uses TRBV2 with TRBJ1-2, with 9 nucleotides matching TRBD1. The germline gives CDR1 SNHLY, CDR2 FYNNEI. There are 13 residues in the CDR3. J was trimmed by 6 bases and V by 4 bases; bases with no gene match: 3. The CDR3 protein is CASSAGTGNGYTF. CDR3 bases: TGTGCCAGCAGTGCCGGGACAGGGAATGGCTACACCTTC.

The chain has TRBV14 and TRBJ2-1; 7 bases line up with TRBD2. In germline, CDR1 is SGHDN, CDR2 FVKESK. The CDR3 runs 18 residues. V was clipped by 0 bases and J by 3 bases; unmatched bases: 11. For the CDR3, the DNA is TGTGCCAGCAGCCAAGATAGGTTATGGGGGAGGGGCTACAATGAGCAGTTCTTC. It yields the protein CASSQDRLWGRGYNEQFF.

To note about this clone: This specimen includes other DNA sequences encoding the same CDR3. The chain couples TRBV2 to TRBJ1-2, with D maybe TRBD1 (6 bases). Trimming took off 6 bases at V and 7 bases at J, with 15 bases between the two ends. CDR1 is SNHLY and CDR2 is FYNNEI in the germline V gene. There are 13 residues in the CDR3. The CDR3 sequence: CASSLQGAGGYTF. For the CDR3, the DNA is TGTGCCAGCAGCCTACAGGGTGCGGGTGGCTACACCTTC.

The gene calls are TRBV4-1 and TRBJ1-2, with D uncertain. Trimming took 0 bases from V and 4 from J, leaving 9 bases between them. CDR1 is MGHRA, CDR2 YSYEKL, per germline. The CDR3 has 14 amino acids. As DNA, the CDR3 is TGCGCCAGCAGCCAAGATCAACAGCTCTATGGCTACACCTTC. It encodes CASSQDQQLYGYTF.

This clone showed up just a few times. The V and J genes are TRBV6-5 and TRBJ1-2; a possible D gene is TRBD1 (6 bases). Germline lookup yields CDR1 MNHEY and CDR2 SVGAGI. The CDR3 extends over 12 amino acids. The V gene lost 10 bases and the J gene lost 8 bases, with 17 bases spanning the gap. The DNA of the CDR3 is TGTGCCACACAACAGGGATCGTTCGGCTACACCTTC. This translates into CATQQGSFGYTF.

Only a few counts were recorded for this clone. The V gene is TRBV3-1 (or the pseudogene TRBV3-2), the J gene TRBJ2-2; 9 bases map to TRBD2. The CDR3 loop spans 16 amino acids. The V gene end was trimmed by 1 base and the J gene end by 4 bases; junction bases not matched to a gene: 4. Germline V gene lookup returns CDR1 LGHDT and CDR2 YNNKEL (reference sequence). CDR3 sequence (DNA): TGTGCCAGCAGCCAAGCCGGTAGCGGGGGCACCGGGGAGCTGTTTTTT. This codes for CASSQAGSGGTGELFF.

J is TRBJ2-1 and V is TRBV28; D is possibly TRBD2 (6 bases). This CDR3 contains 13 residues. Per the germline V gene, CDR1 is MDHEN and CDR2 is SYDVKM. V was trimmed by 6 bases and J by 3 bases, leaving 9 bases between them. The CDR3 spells CASSQTSYNEQFF. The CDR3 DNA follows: TGTGCCAGCAGCCAGACTAGCTACAATGAGCAGTTCTTC.

The CDR3 sequence: CASSFTSTGELFF. The CDR3 DNA reads TGTGCCAGCAGTTTCACATCCACCGGGGAGCTGTTTTTT. The chain is built from TRBV12-3 or TRBV12-4 and TRBJ2-2; D call uncertain. The CDR3 extends over 13 amino acids. The V gene lost 3 bases and the J gene lost 4 bases, with 6 bases spanning the gap.

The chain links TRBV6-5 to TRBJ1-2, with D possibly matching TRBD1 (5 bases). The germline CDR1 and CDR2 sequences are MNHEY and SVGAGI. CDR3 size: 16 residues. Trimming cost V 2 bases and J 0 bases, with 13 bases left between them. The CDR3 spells CASSYRSGLPNYGYTF. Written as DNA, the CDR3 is TGTGCCAGCAGTTACCGGTCAGGGCTCCCTAACTATGGCTACACCTTC.

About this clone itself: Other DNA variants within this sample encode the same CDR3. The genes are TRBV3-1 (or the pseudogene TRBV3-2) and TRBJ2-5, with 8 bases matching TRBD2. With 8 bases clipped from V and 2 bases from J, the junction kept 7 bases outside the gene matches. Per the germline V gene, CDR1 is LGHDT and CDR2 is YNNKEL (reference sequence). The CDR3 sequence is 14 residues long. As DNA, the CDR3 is TGTGCCAGCTCAAGGGCGGGGGGACAAGAGACCCAGTACTTC. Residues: CASSRAGGQETQYF.